This T cell receptor beta chain is from a study of control samples from healthy donors and cancer patients. CDR1 and CDR2 from the germline V gene are PRHDT and FYEKMQ (reference sequence). The CDR3 runs 16 residues. V was clipped by 0 bases and J by 0 bases, with 11 bases between them. Clones were read by immunoSEQ multiplex PCR, and TCRdb kept only the in-frame ones, dropping some. The sample has 250,000 to 300,000 clones; around 80% are singletons. The chain links TRBV13 to TRBJ1-2, with no clear D. The origin of this receptor is a woman aged 55-75 years with lung cancer. Sequencing was carried out using PBMCs. CDR3 DNA sequence: TGTGCCAGCAGCTTAGGCCACATGACTCCTAACTATGGCTACACCTTC. It is translated as CASSLGHMTPNYGYTF.